This T cell receptor (beta chain) is drawn from a study of CD8 T cells in Susac syndrome. Study summary: Patients with Susac syndrome were therapy-naive, on corticosteroids, or on intravenous immunoglobulin alone at the time that blood was drawn.

The CDR3 sequence is 15 residues long. In germline, CDR1 is SGHDN, CDR2 FVKESK. Trimming at V came to 0 bases and at J to 4 bases, leaving 5 bases not matched to a gene. Random-hexamer reverse transcription was applied to roughly 0.5 to 1 ug RNA. It was immunoSEQ multiplex PCR that amplified TCR beta CDR3 across 54 Vbeta and 13 Jbeta. TCRdb itself ran the immunoSEQ multiplex PCR reads through MiXCR, one entry per CDR3 protein. The sample lists tens of thousands of distinct CDR3 sequences, roughly 94% seen once, with 0.52% in the top ten. Sequencing was performed on CD8+ T cells from PBMCs. This receptor was obtained from a human donor with Susac syndrome. V gene TRBV14 combines with J gene TRBJ1-2; 7 bases agree with TRBD1. The CDR3 region has the DNA TGTGCCAGCAGCCAAGATGCGGGGACAGCCTATGGCTACACCTTC. It encodes CASSQDAGTAYGYTF.